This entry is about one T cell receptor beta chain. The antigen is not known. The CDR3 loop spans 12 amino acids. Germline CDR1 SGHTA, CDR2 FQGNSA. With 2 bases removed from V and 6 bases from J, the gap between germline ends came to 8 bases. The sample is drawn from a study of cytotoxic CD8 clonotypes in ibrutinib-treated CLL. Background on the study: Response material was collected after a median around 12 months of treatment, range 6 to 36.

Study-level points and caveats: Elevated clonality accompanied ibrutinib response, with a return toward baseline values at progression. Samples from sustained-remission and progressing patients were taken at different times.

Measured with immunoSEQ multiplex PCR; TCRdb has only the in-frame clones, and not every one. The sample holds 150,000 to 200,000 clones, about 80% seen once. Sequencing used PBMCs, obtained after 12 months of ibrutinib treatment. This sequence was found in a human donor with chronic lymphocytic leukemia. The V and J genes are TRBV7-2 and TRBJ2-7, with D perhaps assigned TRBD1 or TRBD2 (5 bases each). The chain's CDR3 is CASSLWGFEQYF. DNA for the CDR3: TGTGCCAGCAGCTTATGGGGGTTCGAGCAGTACTTC. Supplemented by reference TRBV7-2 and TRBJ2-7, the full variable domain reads GAGVSQSPSNKVTEKGKDVELRCDPISGHTALYWYRQSLGQGLEFLIYFQGNSAPDKSGLPSDRFSAERTGGSVSTLTIQRTQQEDSAVYLCASSLWGFEQYFGPGTRLTVT.